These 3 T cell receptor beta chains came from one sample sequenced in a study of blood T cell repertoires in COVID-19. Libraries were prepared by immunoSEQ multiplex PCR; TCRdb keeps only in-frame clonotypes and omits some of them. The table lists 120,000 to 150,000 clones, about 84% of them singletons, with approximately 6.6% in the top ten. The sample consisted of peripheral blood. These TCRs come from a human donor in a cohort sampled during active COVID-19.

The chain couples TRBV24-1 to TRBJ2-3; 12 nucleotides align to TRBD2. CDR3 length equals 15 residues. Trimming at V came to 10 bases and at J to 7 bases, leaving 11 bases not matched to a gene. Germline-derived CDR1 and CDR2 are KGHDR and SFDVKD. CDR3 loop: CATVSIGTSGYTQYF. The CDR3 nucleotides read TGTGCCACTGTCTCAATTGGGACTAGCGGGTATACGCAGTATTTT.

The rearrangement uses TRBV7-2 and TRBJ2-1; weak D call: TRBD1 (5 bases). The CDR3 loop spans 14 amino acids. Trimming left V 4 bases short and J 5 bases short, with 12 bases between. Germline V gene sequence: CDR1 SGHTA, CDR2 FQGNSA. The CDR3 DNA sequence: TGTGCCAGCAGCTCGGACCTAGGGGACAATGAGCAGTTCTTC. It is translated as CASSSDLGDNEQFF.

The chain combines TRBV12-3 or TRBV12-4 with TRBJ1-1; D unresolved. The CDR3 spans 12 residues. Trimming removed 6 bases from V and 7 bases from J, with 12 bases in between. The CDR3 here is CASSLGGDEAFF. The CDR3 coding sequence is TGTGCCAGCAGCCTCGGCGGCGATGAAGCTTTCTTT.